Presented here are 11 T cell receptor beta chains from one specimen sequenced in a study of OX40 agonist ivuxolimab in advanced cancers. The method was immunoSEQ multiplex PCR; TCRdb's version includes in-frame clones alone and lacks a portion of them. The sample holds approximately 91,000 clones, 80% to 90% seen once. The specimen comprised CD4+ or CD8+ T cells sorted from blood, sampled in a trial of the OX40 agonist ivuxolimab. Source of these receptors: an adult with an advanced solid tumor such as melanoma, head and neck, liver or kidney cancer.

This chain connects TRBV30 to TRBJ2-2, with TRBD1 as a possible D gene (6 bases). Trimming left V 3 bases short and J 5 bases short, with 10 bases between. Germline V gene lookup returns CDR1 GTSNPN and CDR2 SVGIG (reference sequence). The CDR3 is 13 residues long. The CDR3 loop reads CAWRPQGTGELFF. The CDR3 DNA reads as TGTGCCTGGAGACCCCAGGGGACCGGGGAGCTGTTTTTT.

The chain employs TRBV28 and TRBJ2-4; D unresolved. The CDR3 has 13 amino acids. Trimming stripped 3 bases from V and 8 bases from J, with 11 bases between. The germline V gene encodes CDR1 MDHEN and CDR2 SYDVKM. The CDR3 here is CASSFATPDIQYF. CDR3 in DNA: TGTGCCAGCAGTTTCGCAACACCTGACATTCAGTACTTC. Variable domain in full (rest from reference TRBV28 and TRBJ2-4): DVKVTQSSRYLVKRTGEKVFLECVQDMDHENMFWYRQDPGLGLRLIYFSYDVKMKEKGDIPEGYSVSREKKERFSLILESASTNQTSMYLCASSFATPDIQYFGAGTRLSVL.

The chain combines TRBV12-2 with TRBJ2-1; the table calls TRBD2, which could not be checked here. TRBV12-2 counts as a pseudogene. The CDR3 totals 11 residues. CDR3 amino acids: CASRRDNEQFF. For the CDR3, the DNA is TGTGCAAGTCGAAGAGACAATGAGCAGTTCTTC.

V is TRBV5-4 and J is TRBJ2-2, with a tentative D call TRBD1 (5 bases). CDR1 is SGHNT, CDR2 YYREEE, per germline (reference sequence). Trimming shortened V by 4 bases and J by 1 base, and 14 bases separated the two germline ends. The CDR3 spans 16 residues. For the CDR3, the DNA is TGTGCCAGCAGCCTGGGGCGGATCGAGAACACCGGGGAGCTGTTTTTT. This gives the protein CASSLGRIENTGELFF.

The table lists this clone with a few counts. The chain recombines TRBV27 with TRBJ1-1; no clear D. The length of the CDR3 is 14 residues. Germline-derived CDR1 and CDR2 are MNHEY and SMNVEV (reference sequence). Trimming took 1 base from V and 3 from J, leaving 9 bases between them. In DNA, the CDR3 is TGTGCCAGCAGTTTATTTCAGTTCGACACTGAAGCTTTCTTT. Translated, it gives CASSLFQFDTEAFF.

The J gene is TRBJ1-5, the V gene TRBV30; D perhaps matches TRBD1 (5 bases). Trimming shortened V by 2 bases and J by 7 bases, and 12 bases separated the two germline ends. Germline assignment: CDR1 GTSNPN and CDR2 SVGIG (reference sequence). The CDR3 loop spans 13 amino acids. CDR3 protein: CAWSKRGGQPQHF. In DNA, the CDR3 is TGTGCCTGGAGTAAGCGGGGCGGACAGCCCCAGCATTTT.

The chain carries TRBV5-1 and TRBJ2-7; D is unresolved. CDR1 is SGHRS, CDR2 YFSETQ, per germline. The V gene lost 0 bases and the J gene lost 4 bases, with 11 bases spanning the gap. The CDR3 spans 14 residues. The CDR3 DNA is TGCGCCAGCAGCTTGGGGACCGTAAGTTACGAGCAGTACTTC. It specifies CASSLGTVSYEQYF.

The CDR3 sequence: CASSDYPIDTDTQYF. For the CDR3, the DNA is TGTGCCAGCAGCGACTATCCGATAGACACAGATACGCAGTATTTT. The chain recombines TRBV7-9 with TRBJ2-3; D possibly corresponds to TRBD2 (5 bases). The CDR3 is 15 amino acids. The V end was cut by 5 bases, the J end by 2 bases, with 14 bases between. CDR1 is SEHNR and CDR2 is FQNEAQ in the germline V gene (reference sequence).

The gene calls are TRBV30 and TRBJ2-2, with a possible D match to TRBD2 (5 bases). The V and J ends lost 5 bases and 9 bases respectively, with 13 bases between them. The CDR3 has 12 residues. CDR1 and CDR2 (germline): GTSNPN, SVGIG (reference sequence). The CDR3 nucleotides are TGTGCCTGGCAGGAGCCGGGGAGGGAGCTGTTTTTT. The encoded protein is CAWQEPGRELFF.

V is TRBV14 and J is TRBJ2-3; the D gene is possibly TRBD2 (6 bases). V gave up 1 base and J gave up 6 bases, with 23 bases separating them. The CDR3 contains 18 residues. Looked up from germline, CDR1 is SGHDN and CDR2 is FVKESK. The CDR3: CASSQVSGRDSSGDTQYF. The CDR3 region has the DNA TGTGCCAGCAGCCAAGTCAGTGGCCGGGACTCCTCGGGCGATACGCAGTATTTT. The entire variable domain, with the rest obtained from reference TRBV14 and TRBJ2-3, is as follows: EAGVTQFPSHSVIEKGQTVTLRCDPISGHDNLYWYRRVMGKEIKFLLHFVKESKQDESGMPNNRFLAERTGGTYSTLKVQPAELEDSGVYFCASSQVSGRDSSGDTQYFGPGTRLTVL.

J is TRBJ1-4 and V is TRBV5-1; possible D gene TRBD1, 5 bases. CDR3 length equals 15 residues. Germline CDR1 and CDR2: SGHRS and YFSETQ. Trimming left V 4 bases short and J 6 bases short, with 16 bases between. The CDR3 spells CASSLSQGADEKLFF. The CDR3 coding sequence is TGCGCCAGCAGCCTGAGTCAGGGCGCGGATGAAAAACTGTTTTTT.